The rows below give T cell receptor beta chains drawn from one sample of a study of T cells in localized non-small cell lung cancer. Assay: immunoSEQ multiplex PCR; the TCRdb copy retains only in-frame clones and omits some. This repertoire shows around 30,000 clones, 92% found once; its top ten account for roughly 4%. Material: peripheral blood mononuclear cells, obtained before any cancer treatment. All receptors come from a woman aged 35-75 years with stage III lung adenocarcinoma. CDR3s include the opening cysteine and the closing phenylalanine or tryptophan. D genes are given only for firm matches. A row's size may be missing; if present it is once, few, many or a size class.

j_gene | abundance | d_gene | v_gene | CDR3aa | CDR3nt
TRBJ1-5 | - | TRBD1 | TRBV19 | CASSMRGQGLNQPQHF | TGTGCCAGTAGTATGAGGGGACAGGGCCTTAATCAGCCCCAGCATTTT
TRBJ1-1 | - | - | TRBV19 | CASSIGGWNTEAFF | TGTGCCAGTAGTATTGGGGGTTGGAACACTGAAGCTTTCTTT
TRBJ2-3 | - | TRBD2 | TRBV7-9 | CASSPTRTSGLRTDTQYF | TGTGCCAGCAGCCCCACTCGGACTAGCGGCCTACGCACAGATACGCAGTATTTT
TRBJ1-2 | once | - | TRBV30 | CAWGPGGGGVYGYTF | TGTGCCTGGGGCCCTGGGGGGGGCGGGGTCTATGGCTACACCTTC
TRBJ2-2 | - | TRBD2 | TRBV19 | CASSLGLAGVWISGELFF | TGTGCCAGTAGCCTGGGACTAGCGGGAGTGTGGATATCTGGGGAGCTGTTTTTT
TRBJ2-7 | once | TRBD1 | TRBV7-7 | CASSLGQGQYEQYF | TGTGCTAGCAGCTTAGGACAGGGGCAGTACGAGCAGTACTTC
TRBJ1-1 | - | TRBD1 | TRBV7-2 | CASSRQGDTEAFF | TGTGCCAGCAGCCGACAGGGAGACACTGAAGCTTTCTTT
TRBJ2-1 | - | - | TRBV5-4 | CASSLQHEQFF | TGTGCCAGCAGCTTGCAGCATGAGCAGTTCTTC
TRBJ1-1 | - | - | TRBV28 | CASSFGTSGTEAFF | TGTGCCAGCAGTTTTGGGACCTCGGGCACTGAAGCTTTCTTT
TRBJ1-4 | - | - | TRBV7-9 | CASSLGSAVNEKLFF | TGTGCCAGCAGCTTAGGTTCGGCCGTGAATGAAAAACTGTTTTTT
TRBJ2-1 | - | - | TRBV7-2 | CASSIASSSYNEQFF | TGTGCCAGCAGCATAGCGAGTAGCTCCTACAATGAGCAGTTCTTC
TRBJ1-2 | - | - | TRBV6-1 | CASSGGRGGYGYTF | TGTGCCAGCAGTGGTGGACGAGGGGGATATGGCTACACCTTC
TRBJ2-7 | - | - | TRBV27 | CASSFGQDAFYEQYF | TGTGCCAGCAGTTTCGGTCAGGACGCCTTTTACGAGCAGTACTTC
TRBJ1-1 | once | - | TRBV4-1 | CASTQGGTNTEAFF | TGCGCCAGCACCCAAGGGGGGACGAACACTGAAGCTTTCTTT
TRBJ2-1 | - | TRBD2 | TRBV28 | CASRLAGGSYNEQFF | TGTGCCAGCAGATTAGCGGGGGGATCCTACAATGAGCAGTTCTTC
TRBJ1-1 | - | - | TRBV18 | CASSPPGHQNTEAFF | TGTGCCAGCTCACCACCGGGACACCAGAACACTGAAGCTTTCTTT
TRBJ2-5 | - | - | TRBV11-3 | CASSLRDQETQYF | TGTGCCAGCAGCTTACGGGACCAAGAGACCCAGTACTTC
TRBJ1-3 | - | - | TRBV5-8 | CASSLNNGNTIYF | TGTGCCAGCAGCTTGAACAACGGAAACACCATATATTTT
TRBJ1-2 | - | - | TRBV6-1 | CASSAVSVFTNYGYTF | TGTGCCAGCAGTGCAGTCAGTGTTTTCACTAACTATGGCTACACCTTC
TRBJ1-2 | - | TRBD1 | TRBV19 | CASSISPGQQTF | TGTGCCAGTAGTATCTCACCGGGACAGCAAACCTTC
TRBJ2-1 | - | TRBD2 | TRBV13 | CASSSRRLAIYNEQFF | TGTGCCAGCAGCTCAAGGAGACTAGCGATTTACAATGAGCAGTTCTTC
TRBJ1-2 | few | TRBD1 | TRBV5-8 | CASSLRTGGLYGYTF | TGTGCCAGCAGCTTAAGGACAGGGGGATTATATGGCTACACCTTC
TRBJ2-3 | - | TRBD2 | TRBV4-2 | CASSQVIVGTMADTQYF | TGTGCCAGCAGCCAAGTAATCGTCGGGACTATGGCAGATACGCAGTATTTT
TRBJ1-1 | - | - | TRBV5-6 | CASKLGASNTEAFF | TGTGCCAGCAAGTTGGGGGCCTCGAACACTGAAGCTTTCTTT
TRBJ1-4 | - | TRBD1 | TRBV19 | CASRMRDRGEKLFF | TGTGCCAGTAGGATGCGGGACAGGGGTGAAAAACTGTTTTTT
TRBJ2-5 | - | TRBD1 | TRBV10-3 | CAISEVMAGGQETQYF | TGTGCCATCAGTGAGGTTATGGCAGGGGGCCAAGAGACCCAGTACTTC
TRBJ1-5 | - | - | TRBV4-3 | CASSQGRGRQPQHF | TGCGCCAGCAGCCAAGGTCGGGGGCGACAGCCCCAGCATTTT
TRBJ2-1 | - | TRBD2 | TRBV19 | CASSIEASGGLSSYNEQFF | TGTGCCAGTAGTATAGAGGCTAGCGGGGGCCTTAGCTCCTACAATGAGCAGTTCTTC
TRBJ2-3 | - | TRBD1 | TRBV7-9 | CASSRGQEKTDTQYF | TGTGCCAGCAGCCGTGGACAGGAAAAAACAGATACGCAGTATTTT
TRBJ2-7 | - | TRBD2 | TRBV6-1 | CASSEAGTSGLTYEQYF | TGTGCCAGCAGTGAAGCGGGTACTAGCGGGCTTACCTACGAGCAGTACTTC
TRBJ2-7 | - | TRBD1 | TRBV6-1 | CASSNPTGGYYEQYF | TGTGCCAGCAGTAACCCGACAGGGGGTTACTACGAGCAGTACTTC
TRBJ2-1 | - | TRBD1 | TRBV29-1 | CSGGQLSYNEQFF | TGCAGCGGGGGACAGCTATCCTACAATGAGCAGTTCTTC
TRBJ2-3 | - | TRBD2 | TRBV7-2 | CASRRGLATDTQYF | TGTGCCAGCAGAAGGGGACTAGCGACAGATACGCAGTATTTT
TRBJ2-7 | - | - | TRBV27 | CASSPGVSYEQYF | TGTGCCAGCAGTCCCGGGGTCTCCTACGAGCAGTACTTC
TRBJ2-7 | - | - | TRBV19 | CASSTLSGEQYF | TGTGCCAGTAGTACCCTTAGCGGTGAGCAGTACTTC
TRBJ1-1 | - | - | TRBV5-1 | CASRTGWGATEAFF | TGCGCCAGCAGAACAGGGTGGGGAGCCACTGAAGCTTTCTTT
TRBJ2-1 | once | - | TRBV5-1 | CASSGDPRANEQFF | TGCGCCAGCAGCGGGGACCCCCGGGCGAATGAGCAGTTCTTC
TRBJ2-7 | - | - | TRBV9 | CASTPPDLDTYEQYF | TGTGCCAGCACGCCCCCGGACCTGGACACCTACGAGCAGTACTTC
TRBJ2-1 | - | TRBD2 | TRBV30 | CAWSVLLAVPSSEQFF | TGTGCCTGGAGTGTACTACTAGCGGTACCGTCTAGTGAGCAGTTCTTC
TRBJ1-6 | - | TRBD1 | TRBV19 | CASSIGTGRPPLHF | TGTGCCAGTAGTATAGGGACAGGAAGACCACCCCTCCACTTT
TRBJ2-5 | - | - | TRBV9 | CASSVGGQGDRETQYF | TGTGCCAGCAGCGTAGGGGGGCAGGGAGACAGAGAGACCCAGTACTTC
TRBJ2-7 | - | - | TRBV30 | CAWSTAYEQYF | TGTGCCTGGAGTACGGCCTACGAGCAGTACTTC
TRBJ1-6 | - | TRBD1 | TRBV7-6 | CASSSGQINSPLHF | TGTGCCAGCAGCTCGGGACAGATTAATTCACCCCTCCACTTT
TRBJ2-1 | - | - | TRBV29-1 | CSATGTVYNEQFF | TGCAGCGCCACCGGGACGGTCTACAATGAGCAGTTCTTC
TRBJ1-4 | - | TRBD1 | TRBV13 | CASSSGQGGEKLFF | TGTGCCAGCAGCTCGGGACAGGGTGGCGAAAAACTGTTTTTT
TRBJ1-4 | - | - | TRBV6-6 | CASSHPRGTNKKLFF | TGTGCCAGCAGTCACCCCAGGGGAACTAATAAAAAACTGTTTTTT
TRBJ2-5 | once | - | TRBV11-2 | CASSLNTPQETQYF | TGTGCCAGCAGCTTGAACACCCCCCAAGAGACCCAGTACTTC
TRBJ2-3 | - | - | TRBV7-6 | CASSLDRVTDTQYF | TGTGCCAGCAGCTTAGACCGGGTCACAGATACGCAGTATTTT
TRBJ1-5 | - | - | TRBV7-9 | CASSPDLYQPQHF | TGTGCCAGCTCACCGGACCTTTATCAGCCCCAGCATTTT
TRBJ1-3 | - | - | TRBV11-2 | CASSFSEGPGNTIYF | TGTGCCAGCAGCTTTTCCGAGGGGCCTGGAAACACCATATATTTT
TRBJ2-7 | - | - | TRBV30 | CAWSHDRYEQYF | TGTGCCTGGAGTCATGACAGGTACGAGCAGTACTTC
TRBJ1-1 | - | TRBD1 | TRBV11-3 | CASSTSRGTEAFF | TGTGCCAGCAGCACCTCCAGGGGGACTGAAGCTTTCTTT
TRBJ2-5 | - | - | TRBV2 | CASSAESAGPETQYF | TGTGCCAGCAGTGCGGAGTCAGCTGGCCCAGAGACCCAGTACTTC